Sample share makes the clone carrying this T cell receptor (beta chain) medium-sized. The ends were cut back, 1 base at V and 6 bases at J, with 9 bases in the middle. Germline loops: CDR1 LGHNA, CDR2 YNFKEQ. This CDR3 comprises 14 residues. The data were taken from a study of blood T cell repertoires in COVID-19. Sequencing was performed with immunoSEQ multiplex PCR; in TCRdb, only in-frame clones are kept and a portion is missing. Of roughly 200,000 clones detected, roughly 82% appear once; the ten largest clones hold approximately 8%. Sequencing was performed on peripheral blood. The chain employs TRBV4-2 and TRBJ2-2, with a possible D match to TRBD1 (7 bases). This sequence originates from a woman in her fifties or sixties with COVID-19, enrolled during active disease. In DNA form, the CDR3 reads TGTGCCAGCAGCCAAGTCAGGGGGGCCGGGGAGCTGTTTTTT. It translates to CASSQVRGAGELFF.